These 22 T cell receptor beta chains were sequenced from one sample in a study of CD8 T cells in Susac syndrome. RNA was extracted with the RNeasy kit, and a quantity of about 0.45 to 1 ug was reverse transcribed using random hexamers. TCRdb passed the immunoSEQ multiplex PCR reads through MiXCR, listing each CDR3 protein once. There are around 90,000 distinct CDR3 sequences in the sample; 95% to 96% occur only once, and around 0.62% lies in the top ten. Input material: CD8+ T cells from PBMCs. These receptors originate from a human donor with Susac syndrome.

The chain has TRBV20-1 and TRBJ1-5; the D gene is possibly TRBD1 (6 bases). The CDR3 runs to 15 residues. V lost 4 bases and J 0 bases, leaving 13 bases between the germline ends. CDR1 and CDR2 (germline): DFQATT, SNEGSKA (reference sequence). CDR3 loop: CSAIQGVYSNQPQHF. The CDR3 DNA reads TGCAGTGCTATACAGGGAGTATATAGCAATCAGCCCCAGCATTTT.

The chain combines TRBV20-1 with TRBJ2-3; D not certain. Deletions cut 6 bases from V and 0 bases from J, with 13 bases between. Per the germline V gene, CDR1 is DFQATT and CDR2 is SNEGSKA (reference sequence). The CDR3 loop spans 14 amino acids. CDR3 protein: CSAVRRRSTDTQYF. CDR3 nucleotides: TGCAGTGCAGTCAGACGGAGAAGCACAGATACGCAGTATTTT.

The gene calls are TRBV20-1 and TRBJ2-2, with 8 nucleotides matching TRBD2. Germline-derived CDR1 and CDR2 are DFQATT and SNEGSKA (reference sequence). CDR3 length equals 16 residues. V was pared by 6 bases and J by 3 bases, with 12 bases of the junction left unmatched. CDR3 loop: CSAPARGGADTGELFF. CDR3 nucleotide sequence: TGCAGTGCGCCCGCCCGGGGGGGGGCTGACACCGGGGAGCTGTTTTTT.

This rearrangement joins TRBV19 to TRBJ1-6; a possible D gene is TRBD1 (6 bases). V was pared by 3 bases and J by 7 bases, with 7 bases between. The germline CDR1 and CDR2 sequences are LNHDA and SQIVND (reference sequence). There are 13 residues in the CDR3. CDR3 protein: CASSIQGNSPLHF. As DNA, the CDR3 is TGTGCCAGTAGTATCCAGGGGAATTCACCCCTCCACTTT. The full variable domain, with the rest looked up from reference TRBV19 and TRBJ1-6, is DGGITQSPKYLFRKEGQNVTLSCEQNLNHDAMYWYRQDPGQGLRLIYYSQIVNDFQKGDIAEGYSVSREKKESFPLTVTSAQKNPTAFYLCASSIQGNSPLHFGNGTRLTVT.

V gene TRBV20-1 combines with J gene TRBJ1-5; no definite D call. The CDR3 consists of 12 residues. V was clipped by 5 bases and J by 6 bases, with 11 bases between them. Germline V gene sequence: CDR1 DFQATT, CDR2 SNEGSKA (reference sequence). The CDR3 region has the DNA TGCAGTGCTCTAATCGCTGTTCAGCCCCAGCATTTT. Amino acids: CSALIAVQPQHF.

The chain is built from TRBV27 and TRBJ2-5; D is possibly TRBD2 (5 bases). The V end lost 9 bases, the J end lost 5 bases, and 22 bases lay between the germline ends. The germline CDR1 and CDR2 sequences are MNHEY and SMNVEV (reference sequence). The CDR3 runs to 15 residues. CDR3 DNA: TGTGCCAGTTCTGCCCGACGTACTAGGGAGGAGACCCAGTACTTC. Translated: CASSARRTREETQYF.

J is TRBJ1-3 and V is TRBV29-1; D ambiguous. Looked up from germline, CDR1 is SQVTM and CDR2 is ANQGSEA. V gave up 1 base and J gave up 0 bases, with 7 bases separating them. The CDR3 is 14 residues long. The CDR3 sequence is CSVEGPNSGNTIYF. DNA of the CDR3: TGCAGCGTTGAAGGTCCGAACTCTGGAAACACCATATATTTT. The whole variable domain, remainder taken from reference TRBV29-1 and TRBJ1-3, is SAVISQKPSRDICQRGTSLTIQCQVDSQVTMMFWYRQQPGQSLTLIATANQGSEATYESGFVIDKFPISRPNLTFSTLTVSNMSPEDSSIYLCSVEGPNSGNTIYFGEGSWLTVV.

The gene calls are TRBV6-2 or TRBV6-3 and TRBJ1-1; D is unclear. The germline V and J ends were trimmed by 7 bases and 0 bases, with 12 bases remaining between them. This CDR3 contains 14 residues. Germline assignment: CDR1 MNHEY and CDR2 SVGEGT. The DNA of the CDR3 is TGTGCCAGCAAAGGACGACGGTTGAACACTGAAGCTTTCTTT. This translates into CASKGRRLNTEAFF.

The chain links TRBV7-9 to TRBJ1-1; 7 bases are shared with TRBD1. J lost 0 bases, V lost 5 bases, and 9 bases had no gene match. Germline-derived CDR1 and CDR2 are SEHNR and FQNEAQ (reference sequence). This CDR3 region has 16 residues. CDR3 in amino acids: CASSPDRRFMNTEAFF. CDR3 nucleotide sequence: TGTGCCAGCAGCCCGGACAGGAGATTCATGAACACTGAAGCTTTCTTT.

This chain joins TRBV20-1 and TRBJ1-5, with a weak D call TRBD1 (6 bases). In germline, CDR1 is DFQATT, CDR2 SNEGSKA (reference sequence). Trimming pared 4 bases from V and 5 bases from J, leaving 6 bases between. CDR3 size: 11 residues. The CDR3 is CSATGDQPQHF. DNA for the CDR3: TGCAGTGCTACAGGGGATCAGCCCCAGCATTTT.

The V and J genes are TRBV30 and TRBJ1-2, with 8 bases identical to TRBD1. Germline assignment: CDR1 GTSNPN and CDR2 SVGIG (reference sequence). V lost 2 bases and J lost 0; bases outside the gene matches: 5. The CDR3 is 15 amino acids. The CDR3, as DNA: TGTGCCTGGAGTCATACAGGGGGAGCTAACTATGGCTACACCTTC. Translation gives CAWSHTGGANYGYTF.

The gene calls are TRBV5-1 and TRBJ2-6, with no clear D. Per the germline V gene, CDR1 is SGHRS and CDR2 is YFSETQ. V dropped 0 bases and J dropped 3 bases, with 13 bases sitting between them. CDR3 length: 17 residues. CDR3 coding DNA: TGCGCCAGCAGCTTGGTCCCTGATTGGAGTGGGGCCAACGTCCTGACTTTC. Its translation: CASSLVPDWSGANVLTF.

The rearrangement joins TRBV24-1 to TRBJ2-2; no reliable D call. V lost 4 bases, J lost 3 bases, and 2 bases lay in between. CDR1 is KGHDR and CDR2 is SFDVKD in the germline V gene. The CDR3 consists of 12 residues. The CDR3 region is CATSDDTGELFF. The DNA for the CDR3 is TGTGCCACCAGTGACGACACCGGGGAGCTGTTTTTT.

This CDR3 reads CASSPDIRNTEAFF. The CDR3, as DNA: TGTGCCAGCAGCCCGGACATCCGGAACACTGAAGCTTTCTTT. The V call is TRBV28, the J call TRBJ1-1; a weak D match, TRBD1 (5 bases). The germline V and J ends were trimmed by 6 bases and 1 base, with 12 bases remaining between them. Germline CDR1 MDHEN, CDR2 SYDVKM. The CDR3 is 14 residues long.

This chain links TRBV20-1 with TRBJ1-2; 8 nucleotides agree with TRBD1. The CDR3 is 14 residues long. V shed 0 bases, J shed 4 bases, and the junction held 4 bases outside the gene matches. The germline V gene encodes CDR1 DFQATT and CDR2 SNEGSKA (reference sequence). CDR3 sequence reads: CSAREPGQAYGYTF. CDR3 in DNA: TGCAGTGCTAGAGAGCCGGGACAGGCCTATGGCTACACCTTC.

This chain connects TRBV12-3 or TRBV12-4 to TRBJ2-2; D not resolved. V lost 6 bases and J lost 4, with 15 bases in between. The CDR3 sequence is 15 residues long. Written as DNA, the CDR3 is TGTGCCAGCAGCTCCCCCGGTCGGGTCACCGGGGAGCTGTTTTTT. Its protein is CASSSPGRVTGELFF.

The chain employs TRBV20-1 and TRBJ2-3; 8 bases agree with TRBD1. CDR1 is DFQATT and CDR2 is SNEGSKA in the germline V gene (reference sequence). J lost 0 bases, V lost 2 bases, and 4 bases had no gene match. The CDR3 covers 15 residues. The CDR3 loop reads CSARWTGQSTDTQYF. CDR3 DNA sequence: TGCAGTGCTAGATGGACAGGGCAAAGCACAGATACGCAGTATTTT.

The J gene is TRBJ1-6, the V gene TRBV3-1; no clear D gene. V lost 0 bases and J 11 bases, leaving 8 bases between the germline ends. Germline assignment: CDR1 LGHDT and CDR2 YNNKEL (reference sequence). The CDR3 sequence is 13 residues long. CDR3 sequence reads: CASSQDAAAPLHF. The CDR3 coding sequence is TGTGCCAGCAGCCAAGACGCGGCTGCACCCCTCCACTTT. The variable domain in full, with the rest retrieved from reference TRBV3-1 and TRBJ1-6, is DTAVSQTPKYLVTQMGNDKSIKCEQNLGHDTMYWYKQDSKKFLKIMFSYNNKELIINETVPNRFSPKSPDKAHLNLHINSLELGDSAVYFCASSQDAAAPLHFGNGTRLTVT.

This chain links TRBV5-1 with TRBJ2-3, with D unclear. Germline V gene sequence: CDR1 SGHRS, CDR2 YFSETQ. The CDR3 has 14 residues. V lost 3 bases to trimming and J lost 2 bases, with 10 bases between them. The CDR3 nucleotides read TGCGCCAGCAGCTCTACGGTTTTCACAGATACGCAGTATTTT. It specifies CASSSTVFTDTQYF.

Written as DNA, the CDR3 is TGTGCCAGCAGCCACACCGGCACCGGCGGGGGTTCCTACAATGAGCAGTTCTTC. Protein: CASSHTGTGGGSYNEQFF. The rearrangement uses TRBV3-1 and TRBJ2-1; 7 positions match TRBD2. Germline loops: CDR1 LGHDT, CDR2 YNNKEL (reference sequence). There are 18 residues in the CDR3. Trimming took 3 bases from V and 1 from J; bases not matched to a gene: 12.

This clonotype was seen only once. The chain couples TRBV14 to TRBJ1-1, with no clear D. V was trimmed by 1 base and J by 7 bases, leaving 10 bases between them. Looked up from germline, CDR1 is SGHDN and CDR2 is FVKESK. The length of the CDR3 is 13 residues. The CDR3 DNA reads TGTGCCAGCAGCCAAGCTCCCCGGGGTGAAGCTTTCTTT. The encoded protein is CASSQAPRGEAFF.

The V and J genes are TRBV5-1 and TRBJ2-7, with D hard to call. The CDR3 spans 15 residues. The ends were cut back, 4 bases at V and 0 bases at J, with 14 bases in the middle. The V gene's germline CDR1 is SGHRS and CDR2 YFSETQ. The chain's CDR3 is CASSLVVGSSYEQYF. Here the CDR3 DNA reads TGCGCCAGCAGCCTCGTAGTGGGTAGCTCCTACGAGCAGTACTTC.